The next 12 T cell receptor beta chains were all read from a single sample in a study of CD8+ T cells in alopecia areata. RNA, once extracted, was reverse transcribed into cDNA for use as the sequencing template. Method: immunoSEQ multiplex PCR; TCRdb's copy keeps in-frame clones and lacks some. The table records 95,000 to 120,000 clones, approximately 50% of them present only once. Material for sequencing was NKG2D-low CD8+ T cells sorted from blood. Receptors originate from a human donor with alopecia areata.

The chain links TRBV5-1 to TRBJ2-1; 9 nucleotides line up with TRBD2. Unmatched junction bases numbered 3, after V lost 1 base and J lost 4 bases. The CDR3 has 15 amino acids. CDR1 and CDR2 (germline): SGHRS, YFSETQ. The CDR3, as DNA: TGCGCCAGCAGCTTGAGGCTAGCGGGATACAATGAGCAGTTCTTC. Its protein product is CASSLRLAGYNEQFF.

The chain joins TRBV28 to TRBJ1-2, with D uncertain. Germline V CDR1 and CDR2: MDHEN, SYDVKM. V was clipped by 6 bases and J by 4 bases, with 18 bases between them. This CDR3 is 15 amino acids long. The CDR3 DNA reads as TGTGCCAGCAGCTCCCCCAAGGAGGGAGGCTATGGCTACACCTTC. It is translated as CASSSPKEGGYGYTF.

The chain is built from TRBV13 and TRBJ2-7, with D maybe TRBD1 (6 bases). Deletions cut 5 bases from V and 5 bases from J, with 10 bases between. This CDR3 contains 12 residues. Germline V CDR1 and CDR2: PRHDT, FYEKMQ (reference sequence). The CDR3 DNA reads as TGTGCCAGCAGCGACAGGAGCAACGAGCAGTACTTC. Translated, it gives CASSDRSNEQYF.

The chain uses TRBV10-3 and TRBJ2-7, with TRBD1 matching over 9 bases. With V trimmed by 2 bases and J by 2 bases, 4 bases remained unmatched. Germline V lookup: CDR1 ENHRY, CDR2 SYGVKD. The CDR3 extends over 15 amino acids. As DNA, the CDR3 is TGTGCCATCAGTGAGGAGGGACAGGGAACCTACGAGCAGTACTTC. Translated: CAISEEGQGTYEQYF.

This clone has only one observation. The CDR3 spells CASSQPPTSGGRTDTQYF. The CDR3, as DNA: TGTGCCAGCAGCCAACCCCCAACTAGCGGGGGACGCACAGATACGCAGTATTTT. This rearrangement joins TRBV13 to TRBJ2-3; 11 nucleotides match TRBD2. With 5 bases clipped from V and 1 base from J, the junction kept 11 bases outside the gene matches. Germline assignment: CDR1 PRHDT and CDR2 FYEKMQ (reference sequence). The CDR3 totals 18 residues.

The chain couples TRBV5-6 to TRBJ2-5; D gene ambiguous. The CDR3 covers 14 residues. Germline lookup yields CDR1 SGHDT and CDR2 YYEEEE. The ends were cut back, 0 bases at V and 4 bases at J, with 10 bases in the middle. The DNA for the CDR3 is TGTGCCAGCAGCTTGGGGACGATGGGAGAGACCCAGTACTTC. Translated: CASSLGTMGETQYF.

The J gene is TRBJ2-1, the V gene TRBV30, with D tentatively TRBD2 (5 bases). V was clipped by 5 bases and J by 0 bases, with 5 bases between them. The CDR3 is made up of 12 amino acids. Per germline, CDR1 GTSNPN and CDR2 SVGIG (reference sequence). CDR3 nucleotide sequence: TGTGCCTGGGAGGGCTCCTACAATGAGCAGTTCTTC. Protein product: CAWEGSYNEQFF.

This clone was seen once. The gene calls are TRBV14 and TRBJ2-3, with 8 bases fitting TRBD1. Germline CDR1 is SGHDN and CDR2 is FVKESK. This CDR3 spans 15 amino acids. V shed 1 base, J shed 2 bases, and the junction held 2 bases outside the gene matches. This CDR3 reads CASSQGQGATDTQYF. CDR3 nucleotide sequence: TGTGCCAGCAGCCAAGGGCAGGGGGCCACAGATACGCAGTATTTT.

This clone has a handful of counts. The rearrangement uses TRBV5-1 and TRBJ2-6; a possible D gene is TRBD2 (5 bases). Trimming removed 0 bases from V and 1 base from J, with 11 bases in between. This CDR3 has 17 amino acids. CDR1 and CDR2 from the germline V gene are SGHRS and YFSETQ. The CDR3 reads CASSLGRRISGANVLTF. The DNA for the CDR3 is TGCGCCAGCAGCTTGGGGAGGAGGATTTCTGGGGCCAACGTCCTGACTTTC.

There are many counts of this clone. The J gene is TRBJ1-5, the V gene TRBV28; no definite D call. This CDR3 region has 14 residues. Germline V gives CDR1 MDHEN, CDR2 SYDVKM. The V end lost 7 bases, the J end lost 1 base, and 11 bases lay between the germline ends. The CDR3 coding sequence is TGTGCCAGCACTCAATTGGACAGCAATCAGCCCCAGCATTTT. It codes for CASTQLDSNQPQHF.

This clone occurred a few times. The J gene is TRBJ2-6, the V gene TRBV6-4; D gene ambiguous. The germline CDR1 and CDR2 sequences are MRHNA and SNTAGT. This CDR3 has 14 residues. The V end lost 10 bases, the J end lost 1 base, and 11 bases lay between the germline ends. In DNA form, the CDR3 reads TGTGCCACCCGATTGGAGTCTGGGGCCAACGTCCTGACTTTC. This translates into CATRLESGANVLTF.

This clone was seen a few times. The J gene is TRBJ2-1, the V gene TRBV29-1; tentatively, D is TRBD2 (6 bases). The CDR3 is made up of 14 amino acids. V lost 7 bases to trimming and J lost 1 base, with 14 bases between them. Germline V CDR1 and CDR2: SQVTM, ANQGSEA. The CDR3 loop is CSGTRLESYNEQFF. CDR3 in DNA: TGCAGCGGGACCCGACTAGAATCCTACAATGAGCAGTTCTTC.